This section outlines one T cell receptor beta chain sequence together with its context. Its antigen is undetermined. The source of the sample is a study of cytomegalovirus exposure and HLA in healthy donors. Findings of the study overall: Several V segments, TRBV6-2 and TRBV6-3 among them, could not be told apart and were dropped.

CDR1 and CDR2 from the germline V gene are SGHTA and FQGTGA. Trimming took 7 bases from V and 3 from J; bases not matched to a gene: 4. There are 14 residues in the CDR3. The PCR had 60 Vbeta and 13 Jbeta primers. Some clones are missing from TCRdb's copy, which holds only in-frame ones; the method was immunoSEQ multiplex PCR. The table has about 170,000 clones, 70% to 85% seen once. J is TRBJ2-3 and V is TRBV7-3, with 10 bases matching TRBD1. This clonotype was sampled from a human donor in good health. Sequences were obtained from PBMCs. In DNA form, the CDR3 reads TGTGCCAGCAAGACAGGGGGCATGACAGATACGCAGTATTTT. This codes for CASKTGGMTDTQYF. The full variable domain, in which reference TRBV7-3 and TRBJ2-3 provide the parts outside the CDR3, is GAGVSQTPSNKVTEKGKYVELRCDPISGHTALYWYRQSLGQGPEFLIYFQGTGAADDSGLPNDRFFAVRPEGSVSTLKIQRTERGDSAVYLCASKTGGMTDTQYFGPGTRLTVL.